This T cell receptor beta chain was recovered during a study of blood T cell repertoires in COVID-19. Per the authors' pipeline: Researchers report that nucleated cell counts were estimated from reference gene primer amplification. Generated by immunoSEQ multiplex PCR, the TCRdb table keeps only in-frame clones and is missing some. V and J calls and clone size come straight from that table; D and trimming were deduced from the DNA. The sample holds over 60,000 clones, under 95% seen once. Germline V gene lookup returns CDR1 KGHSH and CDR2 LQKENI. J lost 15 bases, V lost 2 bases, and 4 bases had no gene match. This CDR3 contains 12 residues.

Sequencing input: peripheral blood. The source of this sequence is a man in his sixties with acute or convalescent COVID-19. The chain employs TRBV18 and TRBJ1-5, with 10 bases aligning to TRBD1. As DNA, the CDR3 is TGTGCCAGCTCACCAGGGGACAGGGGTATGCATTTT. It specifies CASSPGDRGMHF.